This T cell receptor beta chain was recorded in a study of STAT5B mutations in CD4+ large granular lymphocyte leukemia. Looked up from germline, CDR1 is SGHTS and CDR2 is YDEGEE. V trimming: 3 bases; J trimming: 2 bases; junction bases outside the gene matches: 5. The CDR3 covers 15 residues. TCRdb's copy holds only in-frame clones and misses some; the assay was immunoSEQ multiplex PCR. Among tens of thousands of clones listed, 80% to 85% were seen once. The sequence was collected from a human donor in good health. The specimen sequenced was CD4+ T cells from blood buffy coats. The V call is TRBV5-8, the J call TRBJ2-1, with 7 positions matching TRBD2. The CDR3 loop is CASSSGLGAYNEQFF. Written as DNA, the CDR3 is TGTGCCAGCAGCTCCGGACTAGGGGCCTACAATGAGCAGTTCTTC.